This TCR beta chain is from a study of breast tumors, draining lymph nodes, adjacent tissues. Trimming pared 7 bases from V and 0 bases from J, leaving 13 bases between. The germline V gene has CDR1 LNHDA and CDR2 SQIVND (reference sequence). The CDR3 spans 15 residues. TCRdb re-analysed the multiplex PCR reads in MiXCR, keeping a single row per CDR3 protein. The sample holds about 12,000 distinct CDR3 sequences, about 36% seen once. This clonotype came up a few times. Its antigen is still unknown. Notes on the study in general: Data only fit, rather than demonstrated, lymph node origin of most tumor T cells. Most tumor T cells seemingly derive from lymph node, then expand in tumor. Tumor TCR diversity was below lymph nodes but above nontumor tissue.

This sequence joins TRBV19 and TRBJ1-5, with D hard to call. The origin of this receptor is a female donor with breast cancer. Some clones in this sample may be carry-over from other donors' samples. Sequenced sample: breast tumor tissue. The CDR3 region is CASINIGDSNQPQHF. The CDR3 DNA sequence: TGTGCCAGTATCAATATTGGGGATAGCAATCAGCCCCAGCATTTT.